One and the same sample provided the 21 T cell receptor beta chains below, sequenced in a study of shared clonotypes between healthy human individuals. Only in-frame clones appear in the TCRdb table, and some are missing; sequencing was by immunoSEQ multiplex PCR. The sample contains some 500,000 clones, less than 80% of which appear only once. The material sequenced was PBMCs. All receptors derive from a woman aged 40 to 50 in good health. Some clones in this sample may be carry-over from other donors' samples.

A note on this clone: The likely explanation is a read error, given a far larger clone one base away. Other DNA sequences from this sample encode an identical CDR3 as well. Here the CDR3 reads CASTLTHLNYGYTF. The CDR3, as DNA: TGTGCCAGCACCTTGACACATCTTAACTACGGCTACACCTTC. The chain links TRBV28 to TRBJ1-2, with unresolved D. The CDR3 totals 14 residues. CDR1 MDHEN and CDR2 SYDVKM come from the germline V gene.

The chain has TRBV9 and TRBJ2-3, with TRBD2 as a possible D gene (6 bases). CDR1 is SGDLS, CDR2 YYNGEE, per germline. This CDR3 is built from 16 residues. V was pared by 0 bases and J by 3 bases, with 14 bases between. CDR3 nucleotides: TGTGCCAGCAGCGTAGATAACGGGAGAGGGACAGATACGCAGTATTTT. It encodes CASSVDNGRGTDTQYF.

The V and J genes are TRBV28 and TRBJ2-2, with D hard to call. V was clipped by 5 bases and J by 6 bases, with 7 bases between them. This CDR3 comprises 12 residues. Germline loops: CDR1 MDHEN, CDR2 SYDVKM. This chain's CDR3 is CASSPQPGELFF. The CDR3 DNA is TGTGCCAGCAGTCCACAACCCGGGGAGCTGTTTTTT. Full variable domain (missing parts from reference TRBV28 and TRBJ2-2): DVKVTQSSRYLVKRTGEKVFLECVQDMDHENMFWYRQDPGLGLRLIYFSYDVKMKEKGDIPEGYSVSREKKERFSLILESASTNQTSMYLCASSPQPGELFFGEGSRLTVL.

This clone was detected ten times or more. The sample holds other DNA sequences that translate to the same CDR3. The chain is built from TRBV7-2 and TRBJ2-7; D not certain. V dropped 2 bases and J dropped 2 bases, with 4 bases sitting between them. This CDR3 contains 12 residues. Germline CDR1 SGHTA, CDR2 FQGNSA. This CDR3 reads CASSLRPYEQYF. The CDR3 region has the DNA TGTGCCAGCAGCTTAAGGCCCTACGAGCAGTACTTC.

With regard to this clone: Other nucleotide sequences from this sample produce the same CDR3. The rearrangement uses TRBV18 and TRBJ1-5, with unresolved D. The CDR3 has 13 amino acids. V lost 1 base to trimming and J lost 5 bases, with 6 bases between them. Per the germline V gene, CDR1 is KGHSH and CDR2 is LQKENI. CDR3 nucleotides: TGTGCCAGCTCACCACGGGAAGATCAGCCCCAGCATTTT. Protein product: CASSPREDQPQHF. Looking up the rest from reference TRBV18 and TRBJ1-5 gives the full variable domain: NAGVMQNPRHLVRRRGQEARLRCSPMKGHSHVYWYRQLPEEGLKFMVYLQKENIIDESGMPKERFSAEFPKEGPSILRIQQVVRGDSAAYFCASSPREDQPQHFGDGTRLSIL.

The chain has TRBV5-6 and TRBJ2-7; possibly TRBD2 for D (6 bases). The CDR3 is 15 residues long. V lost 1 base to trimming and J lost 4 bases, with 15 bases between them. Germline values: CDR1 SGHDT, CDR2 YYEEEE. The CDR3 is CASSLKRRGGYEQYF. The CDR3 DNA follows: TGTGCCAGCAGCTTGAAGCGGAGGGGTGGGTACGAGCAGTACTTC.

The chain combines TRBV10-2 with TRBJ2-7, with TRBD1 as a possible D gene (6 bases). CDR3 length: 14 amino acids. The germline V gene encodes CDR1 WSHSY and CDR2 SAAADI. V dropped 0 bases and J dropped 6 bases, with 12 bases sitting between them. CDR3 sequence (DNA): TGCGCCAGCAGTGAGTCTAACAGGGTAGGCGAGCAGTACTTC. Translating it yields CASSESNRVGEQYF.

This clone was counted at least ten times. The rearrangement links TRBV14 to TRBJ2-7, with D uncertain. The CDR3 length is 13 residues. CDR1 SGHDN and CDR2 FVKESK come from the germline V gene. Trimming took off 1 base at V and 2 bases at J, with 6 bases between the two ends. Here the CDR3 DNA reads TGTGCCAGCAGCCAAGGACGGGCCTACGAGCAGTACTTC. This codes for CASSQGRAYEQYF.

In this sample, this clone turned up once. The rearrangement joins TRBV27 to TRBJ2-1, with D maybe TRBD2 (6 bases). This CDR3 is built from 14 residues. Germline V gene data show CDR1 as MNHEY and CDR2 as SMNVEV (reference sequence). Trimming stripped 3 bases from V and 4 bases from J, with 10 bases between. This chain's CDR3 is CASSFKRAYNEQFF. In DNA form, the CDR3 reads TGTGCCAGCAGTTTCAAGCGGGCTTACAATGAGCAGTTCTTC.

J is TRBJ2-2 and V is TRBV28; D not resolved. Germline lookup yields CDR1 MDHEN and CDR2 SYDVKM. V lost 2 bases to trimming and J lost 6 bases, with 10 bases between them. This CDR3 spans 14 amino acids. The CDR3 loop reads CASSLSQVPGELFF. The CDR3 nucleotides read TGTGCCAGCAGTTTAAGCCAAGTACCCGGGGAGCTGTTTTTT.

This chain connects TRBV2 to TRBJ2-5, with D tentatively TRBD1 or TRBD2 (5 bases each). V lost 6 bases to trimming and J lost 3 bases, with 20 bases between them. The CDR3 spans 16 residues. Germline assignment: CDR1 SNHLY and CDR2 FYNNEI. The CDR3 loop reads CASRIHKRDGEETQYF. The CDR3 coding sequence is TGTGCCAGCAGGATACACAAAAGGGACGGAGAAGAGACCCAGTACTTC.

This clone was counted many times. The V gene is TRBV5-4, the J gene TRBJ2-7; 7 bases agree with TRBD1. The trim removed 4 bases at V and 0 bases at J, leaving 7 bases unmatched. CDR3 length: 15 amino acids. Germline-derived CDR1 and CDR2 are SGHNT and YYREEE (reference sequence). CDR3 region: CASSPSDRYSYEQYF. In DNA, the CDR3 is TGTGCCAGCAGCCCCTCGGACAGGTACTCCTACGAGCAGTACTTC.

This chain joins TRBV5-1 and TRBJ2-7; D uncertain. CDR3 length: 14 amino acids. Germline CDR1 and CDR2: SGHRS and YFSETQ. Trimming removed 4 bases from V and 0 bases from J, with 11 bases in between. The CDR3 region is CASSASADSYEQYF. In DNA, the CDR3 is TGCGCCAGCAGCGCTTCCGCGGACTCCTACGAGCAGTACTTC.

The chain employs TRBV5-6 and TRBJ1-1, with 8 nucleotides matching TRBD1. Germline V gene lookup returns CDR1 SGHDT and CDR2 YYEEEE. The length of the CDR3 is 17 residues. J gave up 2 bases and V 0 bases, and 9 bases lay outside the gene matches. The CDR3 loop is CASSLGFPGTGNTEAFF. The CDR3 coding sequence is TGTGCCAGCAGCTTGGGTTTCCCCGGGACAGGTAACACTGAAGCTTTCTTT.

CDR3 protein: CASSPPSSNIQYF. For the CDR3, the DNA is TGTGCCAGCTCACCACCAAGCAGTAACATTCAGTACTTC. This chain joins TRBV18 and TRBJ2-4; no definite D call. This CDR3 contains 13 residues. Germline-derived CDR1 and CDR2 are KGHSH and LQKENI. Trimming pared 0 bases from V and 7 bases from J, leaving 7 bases between.

This chain connects TRBV30 to TRBJ2-7, with 7 bases matching TRBD2. Germline-derived CDR1 and CDR2 are GTSNPN and SVGIG (reference sequence). Trimming took 5 bases from V and 5 from J; bases not matched to a gene: 12. CDR3 length: 14 amino acids. The DNA for the CDR3 is TGTGCCTGGGGTTGGGGGAGGGCCCCCAACGAGCAGTACTTC. The encoded protein is CAWGWGRAPNEQYF. Drawing the rest from reference TRBV30 and TRBJ2-7, the complete variable domain is SQTIHQWPATLVQPVGSPLSLECTVEGTSNPNLYWYRQAAGRGLQLLFYSVGIGQISSEVPQNLSASRPQDRQFILSSKKLLLSDSGFYLCAWGWGRAPNEQYFGPGTRLTVT.

The V gene is TRBV19, the J gene TRBJ2-1, with 9 bases identical to TRBD2. Trimming cost V 6 bases and J 8 bases; bases outside gene matches: 20. The CDR3 consists of 18 residues. In germline, CDR1 is LNHDA, CDR2 SQIVND (reference sequence). The CDR3 here is CASRKGLAKGRVGYEQFF. The CDR3 coding sequence is TGTGCCAGTAGGAAGGGACTAGCAAAGGGGCGGGTTGGGTATGAGCAGTTCTTC.

The chain links TRBV7-9 to TRBJ2-3, with 8 bases aligning to TRBD2. The germline V gene encodes CDR1 SEHNR and CDR2 FQNEAQ (reference sequence). The CDR3 length is 15 residues. Trimming at V came to 5 bases and at J to 3 bases, leaving 7 bases not matched to a gene. For the CDR3, the DNA is TGTGCCAGCAGCCCCACCGGGGGGGGGACAGATACGCAGTATTTT. Amino acid sequence: CASSPTGGGTDTQYF.

This chain uses TRBV28 with TRBJ1-2; D ambiguous. CDR1 and CDR2 (germline): MDHEN, SYDVKM. The CDR3 is 14 residues long. Trimming shortened V by 4 bases and J by 3 bases, and 12 bases separated the two germline ends. The CDR3 sequence is CASSSIGGDYGYTF. The DNA for the CDR3 is TGTGCCAGCAGTTCCATAGGCGGGGACTATGGCTACACCTTC.

This clone was seen a single time. DNA of the CDR3: TGTGCCAGCCTGGCTAATGCCTACGAGCAGTACTTC. This gives the protein CASLANAYEQYF. The chain has TRBV2 and TRBJ2-5; D is undetermined. The J call is uncertain, as TRBJ2-7 better fits the DNA end. This CDR3 is built from 12 residues. Germline values: CDR1 SNHLY, CDR2 FYNNEI.

The table lists this clone with a count of one. V usage is TRBV2 and J usage is TRBJ1-2, with unresolved D. The V and J ends lost 6 bases and 7 bases respectively, with 24 bases between them. Germline CDR1 and CDR2: SNHLY and FYNNEI. The CDR3 extends over 16 amino acids. CDR3 protein: CASRDVFIGSNAGYTF. The CDR3 DNA reads TGTGCCAGCAGGGACGTTTTTATAGGATCAAATGCTGGCTACACCTTC.